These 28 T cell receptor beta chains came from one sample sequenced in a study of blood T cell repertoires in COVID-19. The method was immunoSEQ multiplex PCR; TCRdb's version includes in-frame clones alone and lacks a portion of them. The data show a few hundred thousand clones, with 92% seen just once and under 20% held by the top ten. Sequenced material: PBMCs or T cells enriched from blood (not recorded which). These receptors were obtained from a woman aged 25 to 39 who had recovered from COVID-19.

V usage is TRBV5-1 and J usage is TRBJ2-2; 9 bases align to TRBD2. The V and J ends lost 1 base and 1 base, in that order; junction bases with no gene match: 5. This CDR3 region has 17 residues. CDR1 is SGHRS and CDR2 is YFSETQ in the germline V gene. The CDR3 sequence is CASSLLLAGVNTGELFF. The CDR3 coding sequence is TGCGCCAGCAGCTTGTTGTTAGCGGGGGTGAACACCGGGGAGCTGTTTTTT.

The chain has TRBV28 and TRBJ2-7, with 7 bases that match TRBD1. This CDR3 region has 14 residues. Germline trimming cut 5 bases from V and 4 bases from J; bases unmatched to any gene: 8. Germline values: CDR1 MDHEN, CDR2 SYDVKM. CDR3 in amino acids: CASSTPGQNYEQYF. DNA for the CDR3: TGTGCCAGCAGTACCCCGGGACAGAATTACGAGCAGTACTTC. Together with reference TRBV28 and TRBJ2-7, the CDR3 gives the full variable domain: DVKVTQSSRYLVKRTGEKVFLECVQDMDHENMFWYRQDPGLGLRLIYFSYDVKMKEKGDIPEGYSVSREKKERFSLILESASTNQTSMYLCASSTPGQNYEQYFGPGTRLTVT.

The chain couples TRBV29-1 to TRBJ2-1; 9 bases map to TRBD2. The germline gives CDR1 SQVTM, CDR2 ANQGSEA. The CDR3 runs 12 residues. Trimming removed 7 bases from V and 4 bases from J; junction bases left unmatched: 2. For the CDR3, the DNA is TGCAGCGCGACTAGCGGATACAATGAGCAGTTCTTC. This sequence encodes CSATSGYNEQFF.

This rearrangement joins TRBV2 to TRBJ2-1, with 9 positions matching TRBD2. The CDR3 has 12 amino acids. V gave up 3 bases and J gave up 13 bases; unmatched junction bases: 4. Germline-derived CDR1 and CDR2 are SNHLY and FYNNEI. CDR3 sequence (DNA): TGTGCCAGCAGTGATTTGGGGACTAGCCAGTTCTTC. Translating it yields CASSDLGTSQFF.

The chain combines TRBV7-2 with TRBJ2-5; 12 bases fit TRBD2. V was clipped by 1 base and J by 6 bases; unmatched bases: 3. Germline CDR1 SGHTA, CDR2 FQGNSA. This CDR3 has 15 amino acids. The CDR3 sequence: CASSLELAGGKTQYF. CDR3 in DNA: TGTGCCAGCAGCTTAGAACTAGCGGGGGGAAAGACCCAGTACTTC. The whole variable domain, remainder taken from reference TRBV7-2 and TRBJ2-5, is GAGVSQSPSNKVTEKGKDVELRCDPISGHTALYWYRQSLGQGLEFLIYFQGNSAPDKSGLPSDRFSAERTGGSVSTLTIQRTQQEDSAVYLCASSLELAGGKTQYFGPGTRLLVL.

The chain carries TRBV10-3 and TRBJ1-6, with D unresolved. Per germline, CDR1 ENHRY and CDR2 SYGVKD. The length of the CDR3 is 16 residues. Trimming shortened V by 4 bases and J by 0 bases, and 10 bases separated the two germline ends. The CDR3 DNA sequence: TGTGCCATCAGTGCCCTGGCAAGCTCCTATAATTCACCCCTCCACTTT. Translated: CAISALASSYNSPLHF.

The CDR3 protein is CASSLSATGAPNSYEQYF. In DNA form, the CDR3 reads TGTGCCAGCAGTTTATCAGCGACAGGGGCCCCTAACTCCTACGAGCAGTACTTC. The V and J genes are TRBV27 and TRBJ2-7, with 8 nucleotides matching TRBD1. Per germline, CDR1 MNHEY and CDR2 SMNVEV (reference sequence). The CDR3 is made up of 18 amino acids. V lost 0 bases, J lost 0 bases, and 10 bases stayed unmatched.

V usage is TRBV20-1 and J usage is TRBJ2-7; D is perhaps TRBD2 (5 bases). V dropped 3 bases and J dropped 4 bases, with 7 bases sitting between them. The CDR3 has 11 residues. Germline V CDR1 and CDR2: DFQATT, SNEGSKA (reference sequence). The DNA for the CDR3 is TGCAGTGCTAGCTCGGGGTACGAGCAGTACTTC. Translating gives CSASSGYEQYF.

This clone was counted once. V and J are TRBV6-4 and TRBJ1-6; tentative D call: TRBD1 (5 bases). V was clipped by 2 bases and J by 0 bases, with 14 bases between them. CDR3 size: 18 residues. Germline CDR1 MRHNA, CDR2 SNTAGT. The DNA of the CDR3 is TGTGCCAGCAGTGACCAGGGTGACAGCCCCTCCTATAATTCACCCCTCCACTTT. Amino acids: CASSDQGDSPSYNSPLHF.

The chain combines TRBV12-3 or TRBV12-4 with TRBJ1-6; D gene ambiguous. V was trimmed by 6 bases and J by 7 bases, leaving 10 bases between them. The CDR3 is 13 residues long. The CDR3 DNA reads TGTGCCAGCAGCTCGACAATGAATTCACCCCTCCACTTT. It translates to CASSSTMNSPLHF.

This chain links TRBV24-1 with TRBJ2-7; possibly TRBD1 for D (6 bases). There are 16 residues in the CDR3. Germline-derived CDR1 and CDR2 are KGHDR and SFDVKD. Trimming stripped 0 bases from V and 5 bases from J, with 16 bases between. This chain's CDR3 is CATSDLPGQYMDEQYF. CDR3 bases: TGTGCCACCAGTGATTTGCCCGGACAGTATATGGACGAGCAGTACTTC.

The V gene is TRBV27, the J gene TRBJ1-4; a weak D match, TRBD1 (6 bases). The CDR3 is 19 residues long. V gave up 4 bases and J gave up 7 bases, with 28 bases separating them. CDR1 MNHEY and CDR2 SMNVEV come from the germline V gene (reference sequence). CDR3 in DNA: TGTGCCAGCAGTTCCTCGAGGGACAAAGGATTGATCTTGGCTGAAAAACTGTTTTTT. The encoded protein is CASSSSRDKGLILAEKLFF.

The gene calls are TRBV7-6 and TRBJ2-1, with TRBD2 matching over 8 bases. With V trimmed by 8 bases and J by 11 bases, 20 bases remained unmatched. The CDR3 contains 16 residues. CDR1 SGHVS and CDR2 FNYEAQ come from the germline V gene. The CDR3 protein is CASAKRSSGRSAQQFF. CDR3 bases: TGTGCCAGCGCCAAAAGGTCCAGCGGGAGATCCGCGCAGCAGTTCTTC. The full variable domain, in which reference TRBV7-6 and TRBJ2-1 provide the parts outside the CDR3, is GAGVSQSPRYKVTKRGQDVALRCDPISGHVSLYWYRQALGQGPEFLTYFNYEAQQDKSGLPNDRFSAERPEGSISTLTIQRTEQRDSAMYRCASAKRSSGRSAQQFFGPGTRLTVL.

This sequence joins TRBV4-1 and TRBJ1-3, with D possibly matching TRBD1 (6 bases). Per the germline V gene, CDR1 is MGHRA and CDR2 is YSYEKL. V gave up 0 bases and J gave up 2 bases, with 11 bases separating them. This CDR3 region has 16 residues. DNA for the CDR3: TGCGCCAGCAGCCAAGATGAGGCAGGGGCTGGAAACACCATATATTTT. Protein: CASSQDEAGAGNTIYF.

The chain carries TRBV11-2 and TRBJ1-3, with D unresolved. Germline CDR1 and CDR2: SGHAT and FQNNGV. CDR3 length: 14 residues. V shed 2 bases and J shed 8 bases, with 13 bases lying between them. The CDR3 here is CASSLRPQRDTIYF. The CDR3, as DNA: TGTGCCAGCAGCTTACGTCCCCAGCGGGACACCATATATTTT.

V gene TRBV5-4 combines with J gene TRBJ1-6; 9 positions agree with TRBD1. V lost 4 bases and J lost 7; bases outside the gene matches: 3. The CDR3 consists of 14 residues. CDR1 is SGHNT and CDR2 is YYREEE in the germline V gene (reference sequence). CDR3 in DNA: TGTGCCAGCAGCCGTGACAGGGGGAATTCACCCCTCCACTTT. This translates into CASSRDRGNSPLHF.

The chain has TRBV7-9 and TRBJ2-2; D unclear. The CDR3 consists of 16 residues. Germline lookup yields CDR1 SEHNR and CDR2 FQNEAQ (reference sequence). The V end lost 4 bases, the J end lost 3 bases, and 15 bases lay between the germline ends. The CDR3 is CASSSEDTWDTGELFF. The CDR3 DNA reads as TGTGCCAGCAGCTCAGAAGACACTTGGGACACCGGGGAGCTGTTTTTT.

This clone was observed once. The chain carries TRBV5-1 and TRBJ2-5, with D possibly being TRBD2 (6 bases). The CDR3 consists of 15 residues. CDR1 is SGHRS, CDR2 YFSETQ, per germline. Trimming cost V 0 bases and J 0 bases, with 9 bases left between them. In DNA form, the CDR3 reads TGCGCCAGCAGCTTGGTGGGGGGAGACCAAGAGACCCAGTACTTC. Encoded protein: CASSLVGGDQETQYF.

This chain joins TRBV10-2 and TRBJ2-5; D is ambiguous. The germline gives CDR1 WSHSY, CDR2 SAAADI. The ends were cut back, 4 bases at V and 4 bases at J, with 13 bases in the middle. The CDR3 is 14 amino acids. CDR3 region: CASSAQLRVETQYF. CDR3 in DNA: TGCGCCAGCAGTGCCCAGCTACGGGTAGAGACCCAGTACTTC.

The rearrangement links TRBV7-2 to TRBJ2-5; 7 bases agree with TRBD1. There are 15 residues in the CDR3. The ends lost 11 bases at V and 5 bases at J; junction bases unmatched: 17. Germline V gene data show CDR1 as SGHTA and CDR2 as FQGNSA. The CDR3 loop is CAHNPWDSPGETQYF. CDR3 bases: TGTGCCCACAACCCTTGGGACAGTCCCGGGGAGACCCAGTACTTC.

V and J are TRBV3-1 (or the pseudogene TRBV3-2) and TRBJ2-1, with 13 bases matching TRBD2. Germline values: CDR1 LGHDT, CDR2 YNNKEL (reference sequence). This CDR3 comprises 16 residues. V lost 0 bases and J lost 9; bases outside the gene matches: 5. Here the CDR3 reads CASSQDPGLAGSEQFF. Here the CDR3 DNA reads TGTGCCAGCAGCCAAGATCCGGGACTAGCGGGGAGTGAGCAGTTCTTC.

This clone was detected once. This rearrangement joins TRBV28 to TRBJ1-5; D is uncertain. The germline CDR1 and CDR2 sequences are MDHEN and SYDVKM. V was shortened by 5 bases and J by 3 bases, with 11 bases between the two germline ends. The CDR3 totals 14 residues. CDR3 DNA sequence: TGTGCCAGCAGTCCCCCGGAGCTCAATCAGCCCCAGCATTTT. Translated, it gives CASSPPELNQPQHF.

The DNA for the CDR3 is TGTGCCAGCAGCTTCTCGGGGGGGAGGACTGAAGCTTTCTTT. Translating it yields CASSFSGGRTEAFF. This chain connects TRBV6-5 to TRBJ1-1; a weak D match, TRBD1 (5 bases). Deletions cut 6 bases from V and 5 bases from J, with 16 bases between. From germline, CDR1 is MNHEY and CDR2 SVGAGI. This CDR3 spans 14 amino acids.

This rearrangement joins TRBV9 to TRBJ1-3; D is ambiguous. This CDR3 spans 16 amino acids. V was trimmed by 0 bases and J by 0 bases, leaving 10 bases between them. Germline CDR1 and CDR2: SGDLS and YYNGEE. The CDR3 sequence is CASSVDPESSGNTIYF. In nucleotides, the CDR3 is TGTGCCAGCAGCGTAGACCCGGAGAGCTCTGGAAACACCATATATTTT.

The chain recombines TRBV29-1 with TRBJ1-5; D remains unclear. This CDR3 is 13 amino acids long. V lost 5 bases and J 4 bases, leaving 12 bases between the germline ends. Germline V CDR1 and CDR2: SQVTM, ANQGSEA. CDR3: CSVLELPNQPQHF. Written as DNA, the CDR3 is TGCAGCGTTCTAGAGCTCCCGAATCAGCCCCAGCATTTT.

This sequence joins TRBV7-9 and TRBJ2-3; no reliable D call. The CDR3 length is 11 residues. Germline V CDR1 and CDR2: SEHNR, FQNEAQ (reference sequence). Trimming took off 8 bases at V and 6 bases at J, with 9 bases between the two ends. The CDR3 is CASSEADTQYF. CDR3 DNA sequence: TGTGCCAGCTCCGAGGCTGATACGCAGTATTTT. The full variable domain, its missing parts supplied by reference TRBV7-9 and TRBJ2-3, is DTGVSQNPRHKITKRGQNVTFRCDPISEHNRLYWYRQTLGQGPEFLTYFQNEAQLEKSRLLSDRFSAERPKGSFSTLEIQRTEQGDSAMYLCASSEADTQYFGPGTRLTVL.

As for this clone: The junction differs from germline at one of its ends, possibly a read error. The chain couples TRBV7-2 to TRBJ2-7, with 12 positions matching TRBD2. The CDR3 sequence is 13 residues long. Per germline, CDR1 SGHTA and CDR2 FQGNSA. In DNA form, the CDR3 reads TGTGCCAGCAGCTCCTCACTAGCGGGGGGTAGGGACTTC. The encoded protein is CASSSSLAGGRDF. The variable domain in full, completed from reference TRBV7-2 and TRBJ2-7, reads GAGVSQSPSNKVTEKGKDVELRCDPISGHTALYWYRQSLGQGLEFLIYFQGNSAPDKSGLPSDRFSAERTGGSVSTLTIQRTQQEDSAVYLCASSSSLAGGRDFGPGTRLTVT.

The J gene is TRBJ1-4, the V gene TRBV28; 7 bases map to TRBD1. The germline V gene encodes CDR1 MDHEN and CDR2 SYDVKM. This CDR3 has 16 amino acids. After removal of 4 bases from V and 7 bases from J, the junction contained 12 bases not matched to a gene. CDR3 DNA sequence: TGTGCCAGCAGTTATGGACAGGCTCCAGCACCTGAAAAACTGTTTTTT. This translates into CASSYGQAPAPEKLFF.